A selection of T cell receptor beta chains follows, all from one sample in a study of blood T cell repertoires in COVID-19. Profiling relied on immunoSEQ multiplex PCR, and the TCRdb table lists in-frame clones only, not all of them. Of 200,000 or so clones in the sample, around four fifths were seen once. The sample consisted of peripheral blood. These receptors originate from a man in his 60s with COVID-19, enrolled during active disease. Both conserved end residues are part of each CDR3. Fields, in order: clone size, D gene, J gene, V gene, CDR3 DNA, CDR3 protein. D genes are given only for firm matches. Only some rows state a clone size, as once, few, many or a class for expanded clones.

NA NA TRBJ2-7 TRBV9 TGTGCCAGCAGCGTAGCGACAGGAATGAGCGAGCAGTACTTC CASSVATGMSEQYF
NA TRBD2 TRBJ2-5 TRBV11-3 TGTGCCAGCAGCTCAACGGGACTAGCTAGGGAGGGGACCCAGTACTTC CASSSTGLAREGTQYF
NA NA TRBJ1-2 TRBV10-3 TGTGCCATCAGTCCTAACAGGGAAACGGGCTATGGCTACACCTTC CAISPNRETGYGYTF
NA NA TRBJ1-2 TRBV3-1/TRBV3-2 TGTGCCAGCAGCCATTTTAAGGGGCTAGGAGGCTACACCTTC CASSHFKGLGGYTF
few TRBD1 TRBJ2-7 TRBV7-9 TGTGCCAGCAGCTTAGCCGGGACAGGGGGGTACGAGCAGTACTTC CASSLAGTGGYEQYF
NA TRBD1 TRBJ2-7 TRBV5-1 TGCGCCAGCAGCTTTGGGACAGGGGGCGTTCCGGGCTACGAGCAGTACTTC CASSFGTGGVPGYEQYF
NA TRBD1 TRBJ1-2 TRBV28 TGTGCCAGCAGGGGGGACAGAGCCTATGGCTACACCTTC CASRGDRAYGYTF
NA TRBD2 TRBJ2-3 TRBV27 TGTGCCAGCAGTCGACTAGCGGGAGAAGGAACAGATACGCAGTATTTT CASSRLAGEGTDTQYF
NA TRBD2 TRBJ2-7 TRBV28 TGTGCCAGCAGTTTAAGTCTAGCGGCACAATACGAGCAGTACTTC CASSLSLAAQYEQYF
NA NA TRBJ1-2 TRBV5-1 TGCGCCAGCAGCTTGGGGTTAACAGGCGATGGCTACACCTTC CASSLGLTGDGYTF
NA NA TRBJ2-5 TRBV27 TGTGCCAGCAGTTTAGCCAGGGGCGGGAGAGAGACCCAGTACTTC CASSLARGGRETQYF
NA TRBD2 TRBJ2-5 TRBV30 TGTGCCTGGAGTCCCCTCGGACTGGGGGGGGAGACCCAGTACTTC CAWSPLGLGGETQYF
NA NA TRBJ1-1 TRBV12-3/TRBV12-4 TGTGCCAGCAGGATCGGGGGGGAATCGGTAGCTTTCTTT CASRIGGESVAFF
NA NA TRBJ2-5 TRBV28 TGTGCCAGCAGCCAGGATCTCCAAGGGACCCAGTACTTC CASSQDLQGTQYF
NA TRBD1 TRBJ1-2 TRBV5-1 TGCGCCAGCAGCACCGTTTCGGGACAGGGAGGCTACACCTTC CASSTVSGQGGYTF
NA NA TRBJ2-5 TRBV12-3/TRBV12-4 TGTGCCAGCAGTTTAGTGGAGGAGACCCAGTACTTC CASSLVEETQYF
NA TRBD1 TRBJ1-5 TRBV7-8 TGTGCCAGCAGCTCAGGGGGTCTGGGAAGCAATCAGCCCCAGCATTTT CASSSGGLGSNQPQHF
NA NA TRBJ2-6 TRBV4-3 TGCGCCAGCAGCCAAGACAGGGGAGACGTCCTGACTTTC CASSQDRGDVLTF
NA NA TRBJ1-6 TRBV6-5 TGTGCCAGCAGTTACACATCGAACTCACCCCTCCACTTT CASSYTSNSPLHF
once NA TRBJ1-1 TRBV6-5 TGTGCCACCGCCGGGACACATTTGAACACTGAAGCTTTCTTT CATAGTHLNTEAFF
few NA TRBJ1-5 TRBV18 TGTGCCAGCTCACCACAGGGGATGTCGTATAGCAATCAGCCCCAGCATTTT CASSPQGMSYSNQPQHF
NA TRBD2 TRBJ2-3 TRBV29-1 TGCAGCGTTGATTTAGCGGGAGGCACAGATACGCAGTATTTT CSVDLAGGTDTQYF
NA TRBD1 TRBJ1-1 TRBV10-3 TGTGCCATCAAGGGACCGGGACAGGGGTTTACTGAAGCTTTCTTT CAIKGPGQGFTEAFF
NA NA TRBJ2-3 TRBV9 TGTGCCAGCAGCGTAGATGCGGTCTGGGATACGCAGTATTTT CASSVDAVWDTQYF
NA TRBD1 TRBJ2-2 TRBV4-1 TGCGCCAGCAGCCAAGAGGCCGGCTCGGGACAGGGGTGGGCCGGGGAGCTGTTTTTT CASSQEAGSGQGWAGELFF
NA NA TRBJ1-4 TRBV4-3 TGCGCCAGCAGCCAAGAGGCGGGGGCGAAACTGTTTTTT CASSQEAGAKLFF
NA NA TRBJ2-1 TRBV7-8 TGTGCCAGCAGCTTGTCCTCCGGGAACAATGAGCAGTTCTTC CASSLSSGNNEQFF
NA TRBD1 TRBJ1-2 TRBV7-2 TGTGCCAGCAGCGGTTGGGACAGGGGAATTGGTGGCTACACCTTC CASSGWDRGIGGYTF
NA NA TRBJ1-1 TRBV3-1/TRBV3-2 TGTGCCAGCAGCTCGCGGGGACGGGGGGATACTGAAGCTTTCTTT CASSSRGRGDTEAFF
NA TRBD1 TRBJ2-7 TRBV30 TGTGCCTGGAGTGGGACAGGGGCCTTCGAGCAGTACTTC CAWSGTGAFEQYF
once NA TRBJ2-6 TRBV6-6 TGTGCCAGCAGTTCCAGGGGCCTCTCTGGGGCCAACGTCCTGACTTTC CASSSRGLSGANVLTF
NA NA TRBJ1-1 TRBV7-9 TGTGCCAGCAGCTTAGGAGGTAGAAGCACCACTGAAGCTTTCTTT CASSLGGRSTTEAFF
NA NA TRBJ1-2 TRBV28 TGTGCCAGCAGGGTGTTCGGGGGGGATGGCTACACCTTC CASRVFGGDGYTF
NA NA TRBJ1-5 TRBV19 TGTGCCAGTACCTTCCTGTCCGGGGGTGGGAATCAGCCCCAGCATTTT CASTFLSGGGNQPQHF
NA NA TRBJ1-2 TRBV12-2 TGTGCAAGTCGCTTGAAGGTCAGGGGGCTCGATGGCTACACCTTC CASRLKVRGLDGYTF
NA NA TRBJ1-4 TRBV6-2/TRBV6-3 TGTGCCAGCAGTACCGGGACTTCGAGAGGAAAACTGTTTTTT CASSTGTSRGKLFF
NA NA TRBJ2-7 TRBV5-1 TGCGCCAGCAGCTTGGAGGGACACAAACCCTACGAGCAGTACTTC CASSLEGHKPYEQYF
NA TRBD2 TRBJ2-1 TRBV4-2 TGTGCCAGCAGCCCGGGGACTAGCGGGAGCTACAATGAGCAGTTCTTC CASSPGTSGSYNEQFF
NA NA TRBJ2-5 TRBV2 TGTGCCAGCAGTGAAGCGCGGAGGGAGACCCAGTACTTC CASSEARRETQYF
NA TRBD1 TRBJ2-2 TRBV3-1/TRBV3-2 TGTGCCAGCAGCCTGGGACAGGGGAACACCGGGGAGCTGTTTTTT CASSLGQGNTGELFF
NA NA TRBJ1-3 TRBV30 TGTGCTTGCGAGCCCGGAGGCCGGGGAAACACCATATATTTT CACEPGGRGNTIYF
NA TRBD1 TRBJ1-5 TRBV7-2 TGTGCCAGCAGCCCCGACAGGGTGGGACAGCCCCAGCATTTT CASSPDRVGQPQHF
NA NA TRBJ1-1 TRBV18 TGTGCCAGCTCACACAACAGGGACATGAACACTGAAGCTTTCTTT CASSHNRDMNTEAFF
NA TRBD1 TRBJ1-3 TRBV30 TGTGCCTGGGCCCGGGACAGGGCATACACCATATATTTT CAWARDRAYTIYF
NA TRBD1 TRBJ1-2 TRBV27 TGTGCCAGCAGTGGGACAGGACCTAGGGGTGGCTACACCTTC CASSGTGPRGGYTF
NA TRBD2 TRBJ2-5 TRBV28 TGTGCCAGCAGTCCATATAGCGGGGGAAGGGAGACCCAGTACTTC CASSPYSGGRETQYF
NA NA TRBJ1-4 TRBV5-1 TGCGCCAGCAGCTTGTCGACACTTAATGAAAAACTGTTTTTT CASSLSTLNEKLFF
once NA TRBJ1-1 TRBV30 TGTGCCTGGAGTGTAATCGGACAAATGAACACTGAAGCTTTCTTT CAWSVIGQMNTEAFF
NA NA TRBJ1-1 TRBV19 TGTGCCAGTAGTTACAGCAACACTGAAGCTTTCTTT CASSYSNTEAFF
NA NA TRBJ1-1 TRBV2 TGTGCCAGCAGAGCGGGGGAGAACACTGAAGCTTTCTTT CASRAGENTEAFF
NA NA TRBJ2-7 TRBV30 TGTGCCTGGAGCACAGGACCCTACGAGCAGTACTTC CAWSTGPYEQYF
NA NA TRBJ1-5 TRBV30 TGTGCCTGGAGTGTCCAGGCGAACCAGCCCCAGCATTTT CAWSVQANQPQHF
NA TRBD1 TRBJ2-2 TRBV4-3 TGCGCCAGCAGCCAAATAGGACAGGGGGCGGGCACCGGGGAGCTGTTTTTT CASSQIGQGAGTGELFF